This T cell receptor (beta chain) was identified in a study of blood T cell repertoires in COVID-19. Whole-study context: Whether acute or convalescent, the COVID-19 samples came from the United States, Italy and Spain.

This clone showed up just a few times. The germline gives CDR1 SGHRS, CDR2 YFSETQ. With 4 bases removed from V and 5 bases from J, the gap between germline ends came to 18 bases. The CDR3 contains 15 residues. Clones were read by immunoSEQ multiplex PCR, and TCRdb kept only the in-frame ones, dropping some. The sample lists about 280,000 clones; approximately 82% were seen once. Enrollees, about 18 to 95 years old, lived in 24 US areas. Each exposed participant met a COVID-19 case in the 2 weeks preceding study entry. This clonotype originated in a middle-aged man who had been exposed to COVID-19. The V and J genes are TRBV5-1 and TRBJ1-1, with a tentative D call TRBD1 (6 bases). The sequenced material came from PBMCs or T cells enriched from blood (not recorded which). For the CDR3, the DNA is TGCGCCAGCAGCCCCGAGGGGGATCGGACGACTGAAGCTTTCTTT. Translated, it gives CASSPEGDRTTEAFF.